The rows below give T cell receptor beta chains drawn from one sample of a study of identical twins. TCRdb used MiXCR to reprocess the 5' RACE reads, holding one entry per CDR3 protein. The data show about 240,000 distinct CDR3 sequences, with about 10% seen just once and 10% held by the top ten. Sequenced material: memory T cells sorted from blood. The receptors were gathered from a man in his forties or fifties in good health. Both conserved end residues are part of each CDR3. D genes are given only for firm matches. Clone sizes are given selectively: once, few, many, or a class where the clone is expanded.

clone size,J gene,V gene,D gene,CDR3 protein,CDR3 DNA
.,TRBJ2-1,TRBV24-1,.,CATSELRDNEQFF,TGTGCCACCTCGGAGTTGAGGGACAATGAGCAGTTCTTC
many,TRBJ2-1,TRBV5-5,.,CASSFTGFSNEQFF,TGTGCCAGCAGCTTTACAGGGTTCTCAAATGAGCAGTTCTTC
.,TRBJ2-3,TRBV20-1,.,CSAREAGSADTQYF,TGCAGTGCTAGAGAGGCGGGATCCGCAGATACGCAGTATTTT
many,TRBJ1-1,TRBV4-3,TRBD1,CASSQDRGMGTGGTEAFF,TGCGCCAGCAGCCAAGATCGGGGTATGGGGACAGGGGGCACTGAAGCTTTCTTT
many,TRBJ2-1,TRBV11-3,.,CASSKDRLSYNEQFF,TGTGCCAGCAGCAAAGACCGCCTATCCTACAATGAGCAGTTCTTC
.,TRBJ2-7,TRBV2,.,CASSEASGLAYEQYF,TGTGCCAGCAGTGAAGCATCAGGGCTGGCCTACGAGCAGTACTTC
many,TRBJ2-7,TRBV4-1,.,CASSQVSAGASYEQYF,TGCGCCAGCAGCCAAGTCTCGGCAGGGGCTTCCTACGAGCAGTACTTC
.,TRBJ2-5,TRBV5-1,TRBD2,CASSLGTSGSQYF,TGCGCCAGCAGCTTGGGGACTAGCGGGAGTCAATACTTC
.,TRBJ2-3,TRBV7-2,TRBD2,CASSLVAGGRSDTQYF,TGTGCCAGCAGCTTAGTCGCGGGGGGCCGTTCAGATACGCAGTATTTT
many,TRBJ1-2,TRBV28,TRBD1,CASSAPNRGLANYGYTF,TGTGCCAGCAGTGCACCCAACAGGGGGCTGGCGAACTATGGCTACACCTTC
many,TRBJ2-3,TRBV7-9,TRBD2,CASSYGGLAGEDTQYF,TGTGCCAGCAGCTACGGAGGACTAGCGGGGGAGGATACGCAGTATTTT
.,TRBJ2-1,TRBV30,.,CAWSVGSPGEFF,TGTGCCTGGAGTGTCGGCTCCCCCGGAGAGTTCTTC
.,TRBJ1-6,TRBV7-2,.,CASSPREQGGWSPLHF,TGTGCCAGCAGCCCAAGGGAGCAGGGCGGTTGGTCACCCCTCCACTTT
.,TRBJ1-1,TRBV25-1,.,CASSAGRPNTEAFF,TGTGCCAGCAGTGCAGGACGCCCGAACACTGAAGCTTTCTTT
.,TRBJ1-1,TRBV11-2,TRBD1,CASSLETGFWTEAFF,TGTGCCAGCAGCTTAGAGACAGGGTTCTGGACTGAAGCTTTCTTT
few,TRBJ2-3,TRBV12-3/TRBV12-4,.,CASARGTTDTQYF,TGTGCCAGCGCTCGGGGAACGACAGATACGCAGTATTTT
many,TRBJ2-5,TRBV29-1,.,CSVFQETQYF,TGCAGCGTTTTCCAAGAGACCCAGTACTTC
.,TRBJ2-1,TRBV27,TRBD2,CASSLFLAGGGEQFF,TGTGCCAGCAGTTTATTTCTAGCGGGGGGCGGGGAGCAGTTCTTC
.,TRBJ2-1,TRBV4-3,.,CASSQDLRRGEQFF,TGCGCCAGCAGCCAAGATTTACGGCGAGGGGAGCAGTTCTTC
many,TRBJ1-2,TRBV5-1,.,CASSSTGYGYGYTF,TGCGCCAGCAGCTCTACAGGGTATGGCTATGGCTACACCTTC
many,TRBJ2-2,TRBV6-2/TRBV6-3,TRBD1,CASRGTGTGELFF,TGTGCCAGCCGAGGGACAGGGACCGGGGAGCTGTTTTTT
.,TRBJ2-1,TRBV7-2,.,CASSKKRNSEQFF,TGTGCCAGCAGCAAAAAGAGAAACTCGGAGCAGTTCTTC
many,TRBJ2-5,TRBV5-6,.,CASSFGSQETQYF,TGTGCCAGCAGCTTCGGTAGCCAAGAGACCCAGTACTTC
.,TRBJ1-1,TRBV29-1,.,CSVDPGGTEAFF,TGCAGCGTTGATCCCGGAGGCACTGAAGCTTTCTTT
many,TRBJ2-2,TRBV7-8,.,CASSLLSAGTGELFF,TGTGCCAGCAGCTTACTTTCCGCCGGCACCGGGGAGCTGTTTTTT
.,TRBJ1-1,TRBV2,.,CASREQGENTEAFF,TGTGCCAGCAGGGAACAGGGAGAGAACACTGAAGCTTTCTTT
many,TRBJ2-7,TRBV5-1,TRBD1,CASSLATVGQALDYEQYF,TGCGCCAGCAGCTTGGCCACCGTCGGACAGGCCCTAGACTACGAGCAGTACTTC
many,TRBJ1-2,TRBV7-8,.,CASSLGSGANYGYTF,TGTGCCAGCAGCTTAGGGTCTGGGGCTAACTATGGCTACACCTTC
.,TRBJ1-1,TRBV12-3/TRBV12-4,.,CASRRLGGANTEAFF,TGTGCCAGCAGGCGTCTTGGGGGGGCCAACACTGAAGCTTTCTTT
few,TRBJ2-5,TRBV2,TRBD2,CASSENGGTSGTEETQYF,TGTGCCAGCAGTGAAAATGGGGGGACTAGCGGGACCGAAGAGACCCAGTACTTC
many,TRBJ2-7,TRBV14,.,CASSLQAGGSYEQYF,TGTGCCAGCAGTCTCCAAGCCGGGGGTTCCTACGAGCAGTACTTC
.,TRBJ2-4,TRBV7-8,TRBD2,CASSPPPWREGRGKNIQYF,TGTGCCAGCAGCCCCCCGCCTTGGCGGGAGGGCCGGGGCAAAAACATTCAGTACTTC
many,TRBJ2-7,TRBV4-2,.,CASSQDESRSYEQYF,TGTGCCAGCAGCCAAGACGAAAGTCGCTCCTACGAGCAGTACTTC
few,TRBJ1-2,TRBV20-1,.,CSARVQGWGYTF,TGCAGTGCTAGAGTCCAGGGTTGGGGCTACACCTTC
few,TRBJ1-4,TRBV27,.,CASSPYRFSNEKLFF,TGTGCCAGCAGTCCTTACAGGTTTTCTAATGAAAAACTGTTTTTT
many,TRBJ2-5,TRBV11-2,TRBD2,CASSPTSGWGRFQETQYF,TGTGCCAGCAGCCCGACTAGCGGGTGGGGCCGATTCCAAGAGACCCAGTACTTC
many,TRBJ2-7,TRBV24-1,.,CATSDAREVGYEQYF,TGTGCCACCAGTGATGCCCGTGAGGTCGGCTACGAGCAGTACTTC
many,TRBJ2-7,TRBV5-1,TRBD2,CASSFGTSGVYEQYF,TGCGCCAGCAGCTTCGGGACTAGCGGGGTCTACGAGCAGTACTTC
few,TRBJ2-4,TRBV20-1,TRBD2,CSARGLAGAKNIQYF,TGCAGTGCTAGAGGCCTAGCGGGAGCCAAAAACATTCAGTACTTC
.,TRBJ2-1,TRBV20-1,TRBD2,CSARPSESGIDNEQFF,TGCAGTGCTAGACCCTCCGAAAGCGGGATCGACAATGAGCAGTTCTTC
.,TRBJ2-1,TRBV6-1,TRBD2,CASKREGGPRNEQFF,TGTGCCAGCAAAAGGGAGGGAGGGCCGCGGAATGAGCAGTTCTTC
.,TRBJ2-6,TRBV10-3,.,CAISEPSGGGPGANVLTF,TGTGCCATCAGTGAGCCCTCTGGGGGGGGCCCTGGGGCCAACGTCCTGACTTTC
few,TRBJ2-5,TRBV11-2,.,CASSRTGTQYF,TGTGCCAGCAGCAGAACTGGGACCCAGTACTTC
.,TRBJ2-2,TRBV3-1,.,CASSGRLAGSGELFF,TGTGCCAGCAGCGGCCGACTTGCAGGGTCCGGGGAGCTGTTTTTT
.,TRBJ1-2,TRBV20-1,.,CSASETNYGYTF,TGCAGTGCTTCAGAGACCAACTATGGCTACACCTTC
many,TRBJ2-2,TRBV5-1,.,CASSPGDTGELFF,TGCGCCAGCAGCCCCGGGGACACCGGGGAGCTGTTTTTT
many,TRBJ2-6,TRBV12-3/TRBV12-4,.,CASSNSGANVLTF,TGTGCCAGCAGTAACTCTGGGGCCAACGTCCTGACTTTC
many,TRBJ2-3,TRBV6-5,TRBD2,CASSYTLGGADTQYF,TGTGCCAGCAGTTACACCCTCGGGGGGGCAGATACGCAGTATTTT